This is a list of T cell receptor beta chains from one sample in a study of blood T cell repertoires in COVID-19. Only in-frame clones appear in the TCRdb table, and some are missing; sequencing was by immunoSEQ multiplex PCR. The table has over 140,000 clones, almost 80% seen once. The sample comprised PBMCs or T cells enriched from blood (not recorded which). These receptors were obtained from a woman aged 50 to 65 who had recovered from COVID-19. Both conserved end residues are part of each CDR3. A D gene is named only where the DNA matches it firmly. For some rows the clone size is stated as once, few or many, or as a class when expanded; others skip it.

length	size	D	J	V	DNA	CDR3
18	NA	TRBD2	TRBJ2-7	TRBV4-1	TGCGCCAGCAGCCAAGATATGGGCTTTCTAGCGGGAAGAAACGAGCAGTACTTC	CASSQDMGFLAGRNEQYF
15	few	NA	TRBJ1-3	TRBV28	TGTGCCAGCAGCGCCGCTTACGGCTCTGGAAACACCATATATTTT	CASSAAYGSGNTIYF
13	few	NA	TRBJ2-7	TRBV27	TGTGCCAGCAGTTTCAGAGGAACCTACGAGCAGTACTTC	CASSFRGTYEQYF
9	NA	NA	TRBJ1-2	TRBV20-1	TGCAGTGCAACGGACAGCTACACCTTC	CSATDSYTF
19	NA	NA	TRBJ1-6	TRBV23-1	TGCGCCAGCAGTCAATCTGAGAGGGATACCAGCTCCTATAATTCACCCCTCCACTTT	CASSQSERDTSSYNSPLHF
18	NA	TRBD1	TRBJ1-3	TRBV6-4	TGTGCCAGCAGTGACTATCCCGGGACAGGGCGGTGCGGAAACACCATATATTTT	CASSDYPGTGRCGNTIYF
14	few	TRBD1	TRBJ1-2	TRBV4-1	TGCGCCAGCAGCCAACCCGGACAGGGAGGGGGCTACACCTTC	CASSQPGQGGGYTF
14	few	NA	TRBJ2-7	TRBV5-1	TGCGCCAGCAGCTCTGACACCGGCTCCTACGAGCAGTACTTC	CASSSDTGSYEQYF
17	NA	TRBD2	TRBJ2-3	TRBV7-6	TGTGCCAGCAGCTTAGGGTCTAGCGGGTCTAGCACAGATACGCAGTATTTT	CASSLGSSGSSTDTQYF
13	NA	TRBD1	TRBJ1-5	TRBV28	TGTGCCAGCAGGGCAGGGGGGAATCAGCCCCAGCATTTT	CASRAGGNQPQHF
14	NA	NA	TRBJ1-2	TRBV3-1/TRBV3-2	TGTGCCAGCAGCCAAGGGTTGGGGGGCTATGGCTACACCTTC	CASSQGLGGYGYTF
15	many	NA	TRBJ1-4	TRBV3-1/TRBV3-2	TGTGCCAGCAGCCAAGCACGGACAGCTAATGAAAAACTGTTTTTT	CASSQARTANEKLFF
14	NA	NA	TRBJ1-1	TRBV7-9	TGTGCCAGCAGCGCTAGCGGGGGGATCACTGAAGCTTTCTTT	CASSASGGITEAFF
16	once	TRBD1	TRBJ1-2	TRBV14	TGTGCCAGCAGCCCCCGACAGGGGTGGTCCCCTTATGGCTACACCTTC	CASSPRQGWSPYGYTF
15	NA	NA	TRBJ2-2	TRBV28	TGTGCCAGCAGTTTCGAACTCATAAACACCGGGGAGCTGTTTTTT	CASSFELINTGELFF
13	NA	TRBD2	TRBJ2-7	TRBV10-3	TGTGCCATCAGGATAGCGGGAGTGCACGAGCAGTACTTC	CAIRIAGVHEQYF
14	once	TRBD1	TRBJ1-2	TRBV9	TGTGCCAGCAGCGTAGGGGGGACAGCAGACGGCTACACCTTC	CASSVGGTADGYTF
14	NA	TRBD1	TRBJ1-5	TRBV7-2	TGTGCCAGCAGTCAACAGGGGGGCAATCAGCCCCAGCATTTT	CASSQQGGNQPQHF
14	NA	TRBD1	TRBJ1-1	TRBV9	TGTGCCAGCAGCGTAGTCACAGGGGGCTCTGAAGCTTTCTTT	CASSVVTGGSEAFF
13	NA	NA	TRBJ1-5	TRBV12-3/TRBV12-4	TGTGCCAGCAGCCTCGACAAGGTTTCGCCCCAGCATTTT	CASSLDKVSPQHF
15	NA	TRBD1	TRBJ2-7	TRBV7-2	TGTGCCAGCAGCGCATCCGGGACAGGGTTCAACCAGCAGTACTTC	CASSASGTGFNQQYF
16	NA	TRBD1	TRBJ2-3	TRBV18	TGTGCCAGCTCCCGGGGACAGGGGGGATACACAGATACGCAGTATTTT	CASSRGQGGYTDTQYF
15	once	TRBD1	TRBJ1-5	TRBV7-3	TGTGCCAGCAGCGGACAGGGGGCCCGTGGGCAGCCCCAGCATTTT	CASSGQGARGQPQHF
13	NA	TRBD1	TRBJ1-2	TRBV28	TGTGCCAGCAGTAGGGACAGCGGCTATGGCTACACCTTC	CASSRDSGYGYTF